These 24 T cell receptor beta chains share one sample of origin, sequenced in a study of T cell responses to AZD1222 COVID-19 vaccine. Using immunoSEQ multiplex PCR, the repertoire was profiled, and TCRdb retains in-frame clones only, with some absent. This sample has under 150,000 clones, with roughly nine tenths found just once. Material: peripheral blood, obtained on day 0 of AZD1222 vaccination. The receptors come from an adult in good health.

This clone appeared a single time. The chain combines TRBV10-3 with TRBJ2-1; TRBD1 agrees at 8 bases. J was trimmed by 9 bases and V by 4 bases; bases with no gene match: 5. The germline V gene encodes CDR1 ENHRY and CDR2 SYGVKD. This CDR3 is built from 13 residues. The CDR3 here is CAISVDREAEQFF. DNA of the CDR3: TGTGCCATCAGTGTGGACAGGGAGGCTGAGCAGTTCTTC.

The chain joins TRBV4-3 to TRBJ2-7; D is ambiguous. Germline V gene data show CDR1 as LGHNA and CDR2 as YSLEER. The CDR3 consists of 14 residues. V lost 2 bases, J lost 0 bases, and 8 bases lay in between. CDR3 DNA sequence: TGCGCCAGCAGCCAAACGCAGGACTCCTACGAGCAGTACTTC. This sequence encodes CASSQTQDSYEQYF.

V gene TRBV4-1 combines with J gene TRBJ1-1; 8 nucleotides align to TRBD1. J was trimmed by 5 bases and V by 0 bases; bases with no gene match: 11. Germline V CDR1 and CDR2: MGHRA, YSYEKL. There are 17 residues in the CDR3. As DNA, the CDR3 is TGCGCCAGCAGCCAAGACCTCTACAGGGGGATGGGTACTGAAGCTTTCTTT. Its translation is CASSQDLYRGMGTEAFF.

The CDR3 loop reads CASRQVTSYEQFF. The CDR3 DNA is TGTGCCAGCCGACAGGTAACTTCATATGAGCAGTTCTTC. The genes are TRBV3-1 (or the pseudogene TRBV3-2) and TRBJ2-1; D might be TRBD1 (6 bases). CDR3 length: 13 residues. The V and J ends lost 8 bases and 8 bases respectively, with 16 bases between them. Germline CDR1 reads LGHDT; CDR2 reads YNNKEL (reference sequence).

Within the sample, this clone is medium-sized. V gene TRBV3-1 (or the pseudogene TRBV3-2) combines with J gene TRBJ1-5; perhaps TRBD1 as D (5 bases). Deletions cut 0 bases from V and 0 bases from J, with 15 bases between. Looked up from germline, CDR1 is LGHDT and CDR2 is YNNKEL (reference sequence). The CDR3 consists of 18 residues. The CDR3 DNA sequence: TGTGCCAGCAGCCAAGATGCGAAGGGGTATTATAGCAATCAGCCCCAGCATTTT. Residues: CASSQDAKGYYSNQPQHF.

Written as DNA, the CDR3 is TGCGCCAGCAGGACGCCTAGGAGCGGGAGTAAGAATGAGCAGTTCTTC. Residues: CASRTPRSGSKNEQFF. V gene TRBV5-1 combines with J gene TRBJ2-1; 8 bases match TRBD2. The ends lost 5 bases at V and 7 bases at J; junction bases unmatched: 14. CDR3 size: 16 residues. Germline lookup yields CDR1 SGHRS and CDR2 YFSETQ.

The CDR3 here is CASDPPRGTNTEAFF. Here the CDR3 DNA reads TGCGCCAGCGACCCCCCCAGGGGAACGAACACTGAAGCTTTCTTT. The J gene is TRBJ1-1, the V gene TRBV23-1; tentatively, D is TRBD1 (6 bases). TRBV23-1 belongs to the ORF category, with a function that is uncertain. The CDR3 runs 15 residues. Trimming left V 8 bases short and J 1 base short, with 17 bases between.

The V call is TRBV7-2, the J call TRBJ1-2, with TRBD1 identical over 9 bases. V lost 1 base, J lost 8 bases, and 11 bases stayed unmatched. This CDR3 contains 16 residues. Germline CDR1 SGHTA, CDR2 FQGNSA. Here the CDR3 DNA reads TGTGCCAGCAGCTTAGAAGGGACAGGGCCTATCGGGGGCTACACCTTC. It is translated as CASSLEGTGPIGGYTF.

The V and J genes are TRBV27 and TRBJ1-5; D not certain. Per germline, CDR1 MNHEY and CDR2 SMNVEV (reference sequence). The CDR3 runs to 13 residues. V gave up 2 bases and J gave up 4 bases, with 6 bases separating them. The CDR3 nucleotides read TGTGCCAGCAGTTTACAGGCTAATCAGCCCCAGCATTTT. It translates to CASSLQANQPQHF.

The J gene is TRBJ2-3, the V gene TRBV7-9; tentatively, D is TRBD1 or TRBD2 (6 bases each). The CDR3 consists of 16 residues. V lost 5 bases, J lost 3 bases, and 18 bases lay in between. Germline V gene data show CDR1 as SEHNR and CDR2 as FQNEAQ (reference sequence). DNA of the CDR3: TGTGCCAGCAGCCCCGAAGGGGGGCGAGGGACAGATACGCAGTATTTT. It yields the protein CASSPEGGRGTDTQYF.

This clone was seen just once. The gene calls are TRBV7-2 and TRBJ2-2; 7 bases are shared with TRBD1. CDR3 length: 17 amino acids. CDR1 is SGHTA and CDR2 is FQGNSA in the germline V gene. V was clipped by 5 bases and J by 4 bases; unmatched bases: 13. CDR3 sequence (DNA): TGTGCCAGCAGCCCAGGACAGGCTCTGTGGGTCACCGGGGAGCTGTTTTTT. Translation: CASSPGQALWVTGELFF.

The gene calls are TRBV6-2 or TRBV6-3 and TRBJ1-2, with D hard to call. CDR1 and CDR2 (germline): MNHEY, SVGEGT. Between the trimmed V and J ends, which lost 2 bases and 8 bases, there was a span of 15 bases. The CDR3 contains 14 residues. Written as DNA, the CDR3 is TGTGCCAGCAGTTACGGGATAGCCTCGGGAGGCTACACCTTC. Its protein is CASSYGIASGGYTF.

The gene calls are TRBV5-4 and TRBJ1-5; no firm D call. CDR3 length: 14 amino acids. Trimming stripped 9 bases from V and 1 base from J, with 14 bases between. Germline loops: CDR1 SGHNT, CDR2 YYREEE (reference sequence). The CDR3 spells CATQSGLSNQPQHF. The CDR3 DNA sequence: TGTGCCACCCAATCAGGATTGAGCAATCAGCCCCAGCATTTT. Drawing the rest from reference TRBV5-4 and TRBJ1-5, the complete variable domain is ETGVTQSPTHLIKTRGQQVTLRCSSQSGHNTVSWYQQALGQGPQFIFQYYREEENGRGNFPPRFSGLQFPNYSSELNVNALELDDSALYLCATQSGLSNQPQHFGDGTRLSIL.

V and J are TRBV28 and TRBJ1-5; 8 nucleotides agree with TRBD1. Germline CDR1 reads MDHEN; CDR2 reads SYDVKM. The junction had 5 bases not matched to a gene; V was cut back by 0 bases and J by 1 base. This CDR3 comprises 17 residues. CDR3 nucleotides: TGTGCCAGCAGTTTATGGCAGGGGGCGGGAAGCAATCAGCCCCAGCATTTT. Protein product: CASSLWQGAGSNQPQHF.

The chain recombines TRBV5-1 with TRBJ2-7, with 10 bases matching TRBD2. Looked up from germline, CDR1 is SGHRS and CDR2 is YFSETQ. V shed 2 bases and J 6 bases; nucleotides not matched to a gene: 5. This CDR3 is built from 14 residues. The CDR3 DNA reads TGCGCCAGCAGCTTAGCGGGAGGGCCGAGCGAGCAGTACTTC. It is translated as CASSLAGGPSEQYF.

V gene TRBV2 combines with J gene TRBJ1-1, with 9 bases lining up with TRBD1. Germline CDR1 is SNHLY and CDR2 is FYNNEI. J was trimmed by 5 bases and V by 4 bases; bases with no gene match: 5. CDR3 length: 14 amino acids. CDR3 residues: CASSGDRVRTEAFF. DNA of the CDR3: TGTGCCAGCAGTGGGGACAGGGTGAGGACTGAAGCTTTCTTT.

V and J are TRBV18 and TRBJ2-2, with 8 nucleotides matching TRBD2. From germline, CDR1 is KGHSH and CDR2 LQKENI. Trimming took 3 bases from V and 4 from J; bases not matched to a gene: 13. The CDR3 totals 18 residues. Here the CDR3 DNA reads TGTGCCAGCTCACCTTTAACCCCACTAGCGGCGCGCACCGGGGAGCTGTTTTTT. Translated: CASSPLTPLAARTGELFF.

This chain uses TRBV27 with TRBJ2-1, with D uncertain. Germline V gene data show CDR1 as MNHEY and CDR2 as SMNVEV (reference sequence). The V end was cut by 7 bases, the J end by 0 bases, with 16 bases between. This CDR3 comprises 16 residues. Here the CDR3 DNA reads TGTGCCAGCAATAGTTTCTTCGGTACCTCCTACAATGAGCAGTTCTTC. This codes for CASNSFFGTSYNEQFF.

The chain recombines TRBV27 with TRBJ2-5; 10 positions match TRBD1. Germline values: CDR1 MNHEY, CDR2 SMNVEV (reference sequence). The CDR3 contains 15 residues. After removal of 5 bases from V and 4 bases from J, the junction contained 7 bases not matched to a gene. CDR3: CASSASGTGVETQYF. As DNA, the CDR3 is TGTGCCAGCAGTGCCTCCGGGACAGGGGTAGAGACCCAGTACTTC.

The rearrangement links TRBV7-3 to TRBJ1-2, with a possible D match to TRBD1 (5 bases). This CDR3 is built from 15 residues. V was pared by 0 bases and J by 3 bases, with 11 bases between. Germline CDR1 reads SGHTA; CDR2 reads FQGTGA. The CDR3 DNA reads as TGTGCCAGCAGCTTAACGGGGGGAAATGACTATGGCTACACCTTC. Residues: CASSLTGGNDYGYTF. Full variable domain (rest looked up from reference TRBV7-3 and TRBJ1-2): GAGVSQTPSNKVTEKGKYVELRCDPISGHTALYWYRQSLGQGPEFLIYFQGTGAADDSGLPNDRFFAVRPEGSVSTLKIQRTERGDSAVYLCASSLTGGNDYGYTFGSGTRLTVV.

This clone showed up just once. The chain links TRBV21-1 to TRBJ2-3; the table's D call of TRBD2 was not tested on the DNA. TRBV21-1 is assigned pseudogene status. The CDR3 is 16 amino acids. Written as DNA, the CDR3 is TGTGCCAGCAGCAAAAGGAGCAGCTTGTACACAGATACGCAGTATTTT. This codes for CASSKRSSLYTDTQYF.

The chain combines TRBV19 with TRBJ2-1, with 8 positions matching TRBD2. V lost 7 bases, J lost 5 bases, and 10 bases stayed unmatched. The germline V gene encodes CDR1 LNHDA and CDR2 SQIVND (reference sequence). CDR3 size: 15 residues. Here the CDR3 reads CASTLPGLGNNEQFF. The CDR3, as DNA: TGTGCCAGTACCTTGCCGGGACTAGGGAACAATGAGCAGTTCTTC. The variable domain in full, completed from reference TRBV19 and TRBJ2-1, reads DGGITQSPKYLFRKEGQNVTLSCEQNLNHDAMYWYRQDPGQGLRLIYYSQIVNDFQKGDIAEGYSVSREKKESFPLTVTSAQKNPTAFYLCASTLPGLGNNEQFFGPGTRLTVL.

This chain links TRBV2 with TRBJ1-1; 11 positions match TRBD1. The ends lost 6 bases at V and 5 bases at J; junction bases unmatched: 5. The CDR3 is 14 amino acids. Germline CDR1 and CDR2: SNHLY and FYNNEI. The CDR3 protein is CASSGGTGGTEAFF. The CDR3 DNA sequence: TGTGCCAGCAGCGGCGGGACAGGGGGTACTGAAGCTTTCTTT. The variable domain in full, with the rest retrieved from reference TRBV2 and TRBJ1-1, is EPEVTQTPSHQVTQMGQEVILRCVPISNHLYFYWYRQILGQKVEFLVSFYNNEISEKSEIFDDQFSVERPDGSNFTLKIRSTKLEDSAMYFCASSGGTGGTEAFFGQGTRLTVV.

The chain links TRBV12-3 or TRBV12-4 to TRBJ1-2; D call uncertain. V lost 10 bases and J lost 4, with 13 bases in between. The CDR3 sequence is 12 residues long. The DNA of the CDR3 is TGTGCCACCACACTCCTTGTCTATGGCTACACCTTC. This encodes CATTLLVYGYTF.